These 18 T cell receptor beta chains came from one sample sequenced in a study of blood T cells in healthy people across ages. A J-beta primer mix and a sample-barcoded 5' primer were used in a second PCR of about 7 to 12 cycles. TCRdb independently ran MiXCR on the 5' RACE reads; one entry per CDR3 protein. The table lists about 1.5 million distinct CDR3 sequences, approximately 43% of them singletons, with roughly 3.7% in the top ten. The specimen was blood. All receptors come from a woman in her late teens or twenties in good health.

V and J are TRBV3-1 and TRBJ2-7; TRBD2 matches 7 bases. With 8 bases clipped from V and 7 bases from J, the junction kept 5 bases outside the gene matches. CDR3 length: 11 amino acids. The germline V gene encodes CDR1 LGHDT and CDR2 YNNKEL (reference sequence). The CDR3 region is CASVGAGEQYF. For the CDR3, the DNA is TGTGCCAGCGTCGGAGCGGGAGAGCAGTACTTC.

The rearrangement uses TRBV6-6 and TRBJ2-5; 7 positions agree with TRBD1. Germline values: CDR1 MNHNY, CDR2 SVGAGI (reference sequence). The CDR3 consists of 15 residues. V shed 3 bases and J 11 bases; nucleotides not matched to a gene: 15. The chain's CDR3 is CASSYPRDRGSEQYF. The DNA of the CDR3 is TGTGCCAGCAGTTATCCCCGGGACAGAGGCTCGGAGCAGTACTTC.

This rearrangement joins TRBV20-1 to TRBJ1-3; no reliable D call. Looked up from germline, CDR1 is DFQATT and CDR2 is SNEGSKA (reference sequence). The CDR3 sequence is 15 residues long. Between the trimmed V and J ends, which lost 0 bases and 4 bases, there was a span of 13 bases. The CDR3 region has the DNA TGCAGTGCTAGAGATGGGCACATGTGGGGAAACACCATATATTTT. This sequence encodes CSARDGHMWGNTIYF.

This chain connects TRBV2 to TRBJ2-5; D is ambiguous. Germline assignment: CDR1 SNHLY and CDR2 FYNNEI. This CDR3 region has 14 residues. The ends were cut back, 5 bases at V and 0 bases at J, with 10 bases in the middle. CDR3 DNA sequence: TGTGCCAGCAGTAACCAGCTTAACCAAGAGACCCAGTACTTC. This gives the protein CASSNQLNQETQYF.

This clonotype has a handful of counts. The rearrangement joins TRBV20-1 to TRBJ2-7, with D unclear. The germline CDR1 and CDR2 sequences are DFQATT and SNEGSKA (reference sequence). V lost 5 bases and J 3 bases, leaving 14 bases between the germline ends. The CDR3 is made up of 13 amino acids. Written as DNA, the CDR3 is TGCAGTGCTGGACCATCCTCAGGCTACGAGCAGTACTTC. Translated, it gives CSAGPSSGYEQYF.

In its sample, this clonotype was seen a few times. The chain uses TRBV3-1 and TRBJ1-2, with 8 bases that match TRBD1. The germline V gene has CDR1 LGHDT and CDR2 YNNKEL (reference sequence). This CDR3 has 16 amino acids. With 0 bases clipped from V and 3 bases from J, the junction kept 6 bases outside the gene matches. CDR3 sequence reads: CASSQEATGDYYGYTF. The CDR3 coding sequence is TGTGCCAGCAGCCAAGAAGCGACAGGGGACTACTATGGCTACACCTTC.

The rearrangement joins TRBV7-2 to TRBJ2-5; the D gene is possibly TRBD1 (5 bases). CDR1 and CDR2 (germline): SGHTA, FQGNSA. Trimming took off 3 bases at V and 2 bases at J, with 10 bases between the two ends. CDR3 length equals 14 residues. Here the CDR3 reads CASSFWGAQETQYF. CDR3 sequence (DNA): TGTGCCAGCAGCTTCTGGGGCGCTCAAGAGACCCAGTACTTC.

V is TRBV6-1 and J is TRBJ2-3; TRBD2 matches at 7 bases. J was trimmed by 2 bases and V by 2 bases; bases with no gene match: 7. There are 16 residues in the CDR3. CDR1 is MNHNS, CDR2 SASEGT, per germline. CDR3 DNA sequence: TGTGCCAGCAGTGAACTCGGCGGGGGATTCACAGATACGCAGTATTTT. Its protein product is CASSELGGGFTDTQYF.

The V gene is TRBV7-9, the J gene TRBJ2-1, with a possible D match to TRBD2 (5 bases). V shed 5 bases and J shed 3 bases, with 11 bases lying between them. CDR1 is SEHNR, CDR2 FQNEAQ, per germline (reference sequence). The length of the CDR3 is 14 residues. CDR3 nucleotide sequence: TGTGCCAGCAGCGAGGTTAGCGACTACAATGAGCAGTTCTTC. Its protein product is CASSEVSDYNEQFF.

This chain links TRBV11-2 with TRBJ2-1; 13 bases line up with TRBD2. The CDR3 covers 15 residues. With V trimmed by 5 bases and J by 9 bases, 7 bases remained unmatched. From germline, CDR1 is SGHAT and CDR2 FQNNGV. The CDR3 DNA sequence: TGTGCCAGCAGCCGGACTAGCGGGAGCCTAGCTGAGCAGTTCTTC. This sequence encodes CASSRTSGSLAEQFF.

The V and J genes are TRBV27 and TRBJ1-1; unclear D gene. The CDR3 runs to 13 residues. V gave up 5 bases and J gave up 4 bases, with 11 bases separating them. Germline loops: CDR1 MNHEY, CDR2 SMNVEV (reference sequence). The CDR3 here is CASSIKGSTEAFF. The CDR3 nucleotides are TGTGCCAGCAGTATAAAAGGGAGCACTGAAGCTTTCTTT.

The genes are TRBV25-1 and TRBJ2-2, with 9 bases that match TRBD1. J was trimmed by 8 bases and V by 4 bases; bases with no gene match: 8. The CDR3 runs 15 residues. Germline CDR1 is MGHDK and CDR2 is SYGVNS. CDR3 amino acids: CASSATTGGAGELFF. The CDR3 nucleotides read TGTGCCAGCAGTGCCACCACAGGGGGCGCGGGGGAGCTGTTTTTT.

The V gene is TRBV6-1, the J gene TRBJ1-6, with D possibly being TRBD1 (5 bases). The CDR3 is 15 residues long. Per germline, CDR1 MNHNS and CDR2 SASEGT. Trimming left V 6 bases short and J 4 bases short, with 13 bases between. The CDR3 DNA follows: TGTGCCAGCAGACCGCCGGGACGGTATAATTCACCCCTCCACTTT. This encodes CASRPPGRYNSPLHF.

The rearrangement links TRBV20-1 to TRBJ2-1; TRBD2 is a possible D gene (6 bases). Germline assignment: CDR1 DFQATT and CDR2 SNEGSKA (reference sequence). The CDR3 is made up of 14 amino acids. Trimming cost V 8 bases and J 5 bases, with 19 bases left between them. The CDR3 DNA reads as TGCAGTCTGGGTACCGGGACTGGTCACAATGAGCAGTTCTTC. Translation: CSLGTGTGHNEQFF.

V and J are TRBV30 and TRBJ1-5, with D unclear. The CDR3 is 12 amino acids. Germline V CDR1 and CDR2: GTSNPN, SVGIG (reference sequence). V was pared by 0 bases and J by 9 bases, with 9 bases between. The CDR3 reads CAWSVFGRPQHF. The CDR3, as DNA: TGTGCCTGGAGTGTATTCGGGCGGCCCCAGCATTTT.

A word on this clonotype: This may come from a read error, since a much larger clone is one base off. This rearrangement joins TRBV10-3 to TRBJ2-1, with TRBD2 matching 7 bases. Germline CDR1 and CDR2: ENHRY and SYGVKD. The CDR3 consists of 16 residues. CDR3 coding DNA: TGTGCCATCAGCGATAGCCTGATCGGGGGGATCAATGAGCAGGTCTTC. Its translation is CAISDSLIGGINEQVF.

The chain carries TRBV6-2 or TRBV6-3 and TRBJ1-1, with D tentatively TRBD1 (5 bases). Deletions cut 5 bases from V and 3 bases from J, with 19 bases between. Germline V gives CDR1 MNHEY, CDR2 SVGEGT. There are 16 residues in the CDR3. The DNA of the CDR3 is TGTGCCAGCAGTAAACCCGGGGGACGGGCGGACACTGAAGCTTTCTTT. Its protein product is CASSKPGGRADTEAFF.

On this clonotype itself: The germline gene is not matched at one end of the junction; a read error may be the cause. The chain employs TRBV7-2 and TRBJ1-5; D gene unclear. CDR1 SGHTA and CDR2 FQGNSA come from the germline V gene. The CDR3 runs to 13 residues. CDR3 nucleotides: TGTGCCAACAGCTTAGACAGCAATCAGCCCCAGCATTTT. It is translated as CANSLDSNQPQHF.